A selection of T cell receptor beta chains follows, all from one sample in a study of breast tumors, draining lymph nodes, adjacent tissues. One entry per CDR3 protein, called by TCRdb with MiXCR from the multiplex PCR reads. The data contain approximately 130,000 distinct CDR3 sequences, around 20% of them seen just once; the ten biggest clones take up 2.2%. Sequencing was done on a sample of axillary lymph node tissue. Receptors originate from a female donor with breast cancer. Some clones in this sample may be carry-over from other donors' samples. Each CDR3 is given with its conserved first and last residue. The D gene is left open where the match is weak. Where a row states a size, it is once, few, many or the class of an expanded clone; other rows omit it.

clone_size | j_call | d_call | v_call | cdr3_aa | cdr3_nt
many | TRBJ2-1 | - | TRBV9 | CASSVGEGGGSGNEQFF | TGTGCCAGCAGCGTAGGGGAGGGAGGGGGTAGCGGAAATGAGCAGTTCTTC
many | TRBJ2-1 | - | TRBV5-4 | CASSLGWGGGRPYNEQFF | TGTGCCAGCAGCTTGGGGTGGGGGGGGGGCCGCCCCTACAATGAGCAGTTCTTC
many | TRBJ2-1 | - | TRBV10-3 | CAISESGDTVGDEQFF | TGTGCCATCAGTGAGTCAGGGGACACAGTTGGCGATGAGCAGTTCTTC
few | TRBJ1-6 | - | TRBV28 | CASSLDRGHSTISYNSPLHF | TGTGCCAGCAGTTTGGATCGGGGACACAGTACAATCTCCTATAATTCACCCCTCCACTTT
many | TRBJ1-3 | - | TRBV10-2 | CASSTGSGNTIYF | TGCGCCAGCAGTACAGGGTCCGGAAACACCATATATTTT
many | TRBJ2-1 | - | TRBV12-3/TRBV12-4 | CASSLRDLIRNEQFF | TGTGCCAGCAGTCTCCGGGACCTCATTAGGAATGAGCAGTTCTTC
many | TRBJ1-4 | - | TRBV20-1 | CSARDRTDPNEKLFF | TGCAGTGCTAGAGATAGGACAGACCCTAATGAAAAACTGTTTTTT
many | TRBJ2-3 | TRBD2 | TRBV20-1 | CSAHGAGGRTDTQYF | TGCAGTGCTCACGGGGCGGGAGGGCGCACAGATACGCAGTATTTT
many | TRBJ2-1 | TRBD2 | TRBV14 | CASSHRTSGVYNEQFF | TGTGCCAGCAGCCATAGGACTAGCGGGGTATACAATGAGCAGTTCTTC
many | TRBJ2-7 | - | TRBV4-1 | CASSPQGGPYEQYF | TGCGCCAGCAGCCCTCAGGGGGGGCCCTACGAGCAGTACTTC
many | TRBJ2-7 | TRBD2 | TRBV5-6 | CASSQGLAGASYEQYF | TGTGCCAGCAGCCAGGGACTAGCGGGAGCCTCCTACGAGCAGTACTTC
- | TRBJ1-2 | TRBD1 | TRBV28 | CASRTGSVRGYGYTF | TGTGCCAGCCGGACAGGGTCGGTTCGGGGCTATGGCTACACCTTC
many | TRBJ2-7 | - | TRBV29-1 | CSVLERRTYEQYF | TGCAGCGTCCTCGAACGGAGAACCTACGAGCAGTACTTC
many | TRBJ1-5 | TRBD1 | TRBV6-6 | CASSPDRVGDQPQHF | TGTGCCAGCAGTCCCGACAGGGTAGGGGATCAGCCCCAGCATTTT
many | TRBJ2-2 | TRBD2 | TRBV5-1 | CASSLEGLAGVLMGGELFF | TGCGCCAGCAGCCTGGAGGGACTAGCGGGAGTACTGATGGGCGGGGAGCTGTTTTTT
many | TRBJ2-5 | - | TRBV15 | CATKGGETQYF | TGTGCCACCAAGGGGGGGGAGACCCAGTACTTC
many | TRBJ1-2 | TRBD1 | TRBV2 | CASSEGEGGFYGYTF | TGTGCCAGCAGTGAAGGGGAAGGGGGCTTCTATGGCTACACCTTC
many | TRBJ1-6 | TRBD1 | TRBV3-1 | CASSPRDRSSPLHF | TGTGCCAGCAGCCCCCGGGACAGGAGCTCACCCCTCCACTTT
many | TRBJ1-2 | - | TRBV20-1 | CSATARQDYGYTF | TGCAGTGCTACTGCCAGACAGGACTATGGCTACACCTTC
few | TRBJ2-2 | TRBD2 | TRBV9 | CASSPRTSGRAGGGELFF | TGTGCCAGCAGCCCCCGTACTAGCGGGAGGGCCGGGGGCGGGGAGCTGTTTTTT
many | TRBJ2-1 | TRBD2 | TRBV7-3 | CASSLTGTSPSGSYNEQFF | TGTGCCAGCAGCTTAACTGGGACTAGCCCCTCTGGCTCCTACAATGAGCAGTTCTTC
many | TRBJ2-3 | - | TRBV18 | CASSPKSRGPDTQYF | TGTGCCAGCTCACCGAAATCCAGGGGTCCAGATACGCAGTATTTT
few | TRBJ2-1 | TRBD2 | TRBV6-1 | CASSALAGGSYNEQFF | TGTGCCAGCAGTGCCCTAGCGGGAGGGTCCTACAATGAGCAGTTCTTC
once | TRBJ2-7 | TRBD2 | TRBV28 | CASRTTSGHYEQYF | TGTGCCAGCAGAACCACTAGCGGACACTACGAGCAGTACTTC
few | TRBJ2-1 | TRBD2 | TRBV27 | CASSLLAGADEQFF | TGTGCCAGCAGTTTACTAGCGGGGGCGGATGAGCAGTTCTTC
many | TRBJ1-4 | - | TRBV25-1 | CASSDPGEWNEKLFF | TGTGCCAGCAGTGATCCAGGGGAGTGGAATGAAAAACTGTTTTTT
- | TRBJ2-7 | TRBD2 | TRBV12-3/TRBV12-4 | CASSFAGERYERYF | TGTGCCAGCAGTTTCGCGGGAGAGAGGTACGAGCGGTACTTC
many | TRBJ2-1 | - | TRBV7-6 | CASSLELVDYNEQFF | TGTGCCAGCAGCTTAGAACTAGTCGACTACAATGAGCAGTTCTTC
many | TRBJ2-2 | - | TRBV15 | CATSRERRADGELFF | TGTGCCACCAGCAGAGAAAGAAGGGCTGACGGGGAGCTGTTTTTT
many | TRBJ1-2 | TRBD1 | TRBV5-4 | CASSSGQDRTGYGYTF | TGTGCCAGCAGCTCAGGACAGGACCGCACTGGTTATGGCTACACCTTC
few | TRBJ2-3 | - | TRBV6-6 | CASSEQGVQPQYF | TGTGCCAGCAGTGAACAAGGGGTTCAGCCCCAGTATTTT
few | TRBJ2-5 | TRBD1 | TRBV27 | CASSPLGQTIGETQYF | TGTGCCAGCAGCCCACTGGGACAGACCATTGGAGAGACCCAGTACTTC
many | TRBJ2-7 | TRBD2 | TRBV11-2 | CASSWGGGDEQYF | TGTGCCAGCAGCTGGGGGGGGGGAGACGAGCAGTACTTC
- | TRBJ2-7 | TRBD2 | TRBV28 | CASSLWTSGSSYEQYF | TGTGCCAGCAGTTTATGGACTAGCGGGAGCTCCTACGAGCAGTACTTC
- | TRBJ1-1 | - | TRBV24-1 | CATGDSLKAFF | TGTGCCACCGGTGATTCATTAAAAGCTTTCTTT
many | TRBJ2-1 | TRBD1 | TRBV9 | CASSALGDRGYNEQFF | TGTGCCAGCAGCGCCCTAGGAGACAGGGGCTACAATGAGCAGTTCTTC
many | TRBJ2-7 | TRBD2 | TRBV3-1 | CASSQAGGRASYEQYF | TGTGCCAGCAGCCAAGCGGGCGGGAGGGCCTCCTACGAGCAGTACTTC
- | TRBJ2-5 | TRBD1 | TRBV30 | CAWDRGQGARETQYF | TGTGCCTGGGATCGGGGACAGGGGGCGAGGGAGACCCAGTACTTC
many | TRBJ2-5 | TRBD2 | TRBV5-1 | CASHLLGGQETQYF | TGCGCCAGCCACCTCTTGGGAGGGCAAGAGACCCAGTACTTC
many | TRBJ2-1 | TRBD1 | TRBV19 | CASSWDRGPTYNEQFF | TGTGCCAGTAGTTGGGACAGGGGACCTACCTACAATGAGCAGTTCTTC
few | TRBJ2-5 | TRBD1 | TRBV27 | CASRPTGWETQYF | TGTGCCAGCAGACCGACAGGGTGGGAGACCCAGTACTTC
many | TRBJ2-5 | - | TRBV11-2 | CASSDGAQETQYF | TGTGCCAGCTCGGACGGGGCTCAAGAGACCCAGTACTTC
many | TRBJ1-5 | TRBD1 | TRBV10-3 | CAISDRDRGGNQPQHF | TGTGCCATCAGTGATAGGGACAGGGGTGGTAATCAGCCCCAGCATTTT
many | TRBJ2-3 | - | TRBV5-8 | CASSLVGSSSPQYF | TGTGCCAGCAGCTTGGTCGGTAGCAGCTCACCGCAGTATTTT
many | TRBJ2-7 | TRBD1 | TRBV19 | CASSNPGQGLWYEQYF | TGTGCCAGTAGTAACCCGGGACAGGGGTTATGGTACGAGCAGTACTTC
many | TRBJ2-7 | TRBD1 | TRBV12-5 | CASGSSGGKLYEQYF | TGTGCTAGTGGTTCCTCAGGGGGTAAACTGTACGAGCAGTACTTC
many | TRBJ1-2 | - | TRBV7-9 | CASSLGGGRSGYTF | TGTGCCAGCAGCTTAGGCGGGGGTCGATCGGGCTACACCTTC
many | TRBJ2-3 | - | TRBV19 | CASSPSGSDVFRQYF | TGTGCCAGTAGTCCGAGCGGGTCGGACGTATTCAGGCAGTATTTT
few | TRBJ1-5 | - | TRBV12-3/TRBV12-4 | CASEGGAGQPQHF | TGTGCCAGCGAGGGGGGGGCAGGTCAGCCCCAGCATTTT
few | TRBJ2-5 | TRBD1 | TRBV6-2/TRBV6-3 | CASRKPSTGGGETQYF | TGTGCCAGCAGAAAGCCCTCTACAGGGGGAGGAGAGACCCAGTACTTC
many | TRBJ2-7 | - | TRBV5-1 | CASSLNVQPSYEQYF | TGCGCCAGCAGCTTGAATGTACAGCCTTCCTACGAGCAGTACTTC
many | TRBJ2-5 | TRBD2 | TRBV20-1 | CSAFSLAGRIKETQYF | TGCAGTGCTTTCTCCTTAGCGGGACGGATAAAAGAGACCCAGTACTTC
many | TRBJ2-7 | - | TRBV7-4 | CARVQGVRRYEQYF | TGTGCCAGGGTACAGGGCGTCCGAAGGTACGAGCAGTACTTC
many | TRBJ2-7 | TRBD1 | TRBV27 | CASSLGDRGEYEQYF | TGTGCCAGCAGCCTTGGGGACAGGGGGGAATACGAGCAGTACTTC
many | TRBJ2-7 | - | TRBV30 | CAWSVDLGYEQYF | TGTGCCTGGAGTGTGGACCTGGGCTACGAGCAGTACTTC